This T cell receptor beta chain was obtained from a study of response to subunit inactivated influenza vaccine. The ends were cut back, 1 base at V and 5 bases at J, with 14 bases in the middle. In germline, CDR1 is SEHNR, CDR2 FQNEAQ (reference sequence). The CDR3 length is 15 residues. In this sample, this clonotype turned up many times. A single record per CDR3 protein comes from TCRdb applying MiXCR to the RT-PCR reads. Among about 500,000 distinct CDR3 sequences listed, approximately 15% were seen once. The sample in question was CD4+ T cells sorted from PBMCs, obtained approximately 25 months after vaccination. This TCR was recovered from a man aged 50 to 69 who received an inactivated influenza vaccine. V usage is TRBV7-9 and J usage is TRBJ2-5, with unresolved D. CDR3 DNA: TGTGCCAGCAGCTTAGGGTCCTATCAGTGGGAGACCCAGTACTTC. It is translated as CASSLGSYQWETQYF.